This T cell receptor (beta chain) was found in a study of beta chain features in type 1 diabetes. J gave up 4 bases and V 5 bases, and 6 bases lay outside the gene matches. The CDR3 contains 15 residues. The germline CDR1 and CDR2 sequences are MNHEY and SMNVEV (reference sequence). Regarding the study as a whole: Sequencing used cDNA, and cells with high TCR expression could therefore be over-represented. When VDJ junctions were examined, type 1 diabetes patients showed fewer insertions and more deletions. Researchers report that Type 1 diabetes patients had moderately but significantly shorter TCRB CDR3s across all four CD4+ subsets. Naive, central memory and Treg TCRB repertoires seemed to resemble each other more closely in patients than they did in healthy donors.

Reverse transcribing all isolated RNA meant expressed TCRB transcripts were sequenced. Method: immunoSEQ multiplex PCR; TCRdb's copy keeps in-frame clones and lacks some. Of about 370,000 clones listed, 9.6% are singletons. This clone has a count of ten or more. What it binds is unknown. Other nucleotide sequences in the sample specify the same CDR3. A heparinised blood draw that averaged about 120 mL was obtained once from each donor. Material for sequencing was central memory CD4+ T cells from blood. The sequence derives from a man younger than 40 with type 1 diabetes. The chain recombines TRBV27 with TRBJ2-1, with 9 positions matching TRBD1. As DNA, the CDR3 is TGTGCCAGCAGTCTGGACAGGGGACCTTACAATGAGCAGTTCTTC. It encodes CASSLDRGPYNEQFF.